The source of this T cell receptor (beta chain) is a study of T cell changes during pregnancy in multiple sclerosis. In its sample, this clone was seen a few times. Libraries were prepared by immunoSEQ multiplex PCR; TCRdb keeps only in-frame clonotypes and omits some of them. The sample lists fewer than 90,000 clones, 90% to 95% seen once, with about 1.7% in the top ten. This CDR3 has 15 amino acids. From germline, CDR1 is SGHRS and CDR2 YFSETQ. V lost 0 bases and J lost 6, with 15 bases in between. The source material was peripheral blood, sampled after pregnancy. The rearrangement uses TRBV5-1 and TRBJ1-1; TRBD1 is a possible D gene (5 bases). The receptor was isolated from a female donor in good health, enrolled as a control in a pregnancy study. Written as DNA, the CDR3 is TGCGCCAGCAGCTTGGTCGGGGGAGGGAGCGCTGAAGCTTTCTTT. It yields the protein CASSLVGGGSAEAFF.